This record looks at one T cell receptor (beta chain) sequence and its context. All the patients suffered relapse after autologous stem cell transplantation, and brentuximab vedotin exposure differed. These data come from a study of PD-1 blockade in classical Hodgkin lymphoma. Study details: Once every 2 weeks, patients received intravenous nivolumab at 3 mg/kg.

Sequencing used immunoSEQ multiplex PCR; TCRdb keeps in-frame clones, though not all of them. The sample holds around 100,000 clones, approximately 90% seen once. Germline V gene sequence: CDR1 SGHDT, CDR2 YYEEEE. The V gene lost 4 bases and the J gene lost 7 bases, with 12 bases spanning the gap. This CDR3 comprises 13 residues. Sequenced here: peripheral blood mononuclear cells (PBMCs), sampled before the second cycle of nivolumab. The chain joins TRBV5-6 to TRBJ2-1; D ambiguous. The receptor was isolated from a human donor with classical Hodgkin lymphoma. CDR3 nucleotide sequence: TGTGCCAGCAGCCCGAATCCCGGGAATGAGCAGTTCTTC. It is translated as CASSPNPGNEQFF.